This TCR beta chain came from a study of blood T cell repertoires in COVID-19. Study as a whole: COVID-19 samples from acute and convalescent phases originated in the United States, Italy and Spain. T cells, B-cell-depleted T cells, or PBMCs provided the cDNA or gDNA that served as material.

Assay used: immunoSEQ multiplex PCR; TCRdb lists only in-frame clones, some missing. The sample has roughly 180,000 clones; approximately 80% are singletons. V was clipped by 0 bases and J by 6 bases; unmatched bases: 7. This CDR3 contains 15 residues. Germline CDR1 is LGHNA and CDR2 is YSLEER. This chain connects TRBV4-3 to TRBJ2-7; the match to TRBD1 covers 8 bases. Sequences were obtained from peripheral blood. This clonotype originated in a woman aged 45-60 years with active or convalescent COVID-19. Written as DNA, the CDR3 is TGCGCCAGCAGCCAAGAGTTCCGAACAGGGGGCGAGCAGTACTTC. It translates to CASSQEFRTGGEQYF.